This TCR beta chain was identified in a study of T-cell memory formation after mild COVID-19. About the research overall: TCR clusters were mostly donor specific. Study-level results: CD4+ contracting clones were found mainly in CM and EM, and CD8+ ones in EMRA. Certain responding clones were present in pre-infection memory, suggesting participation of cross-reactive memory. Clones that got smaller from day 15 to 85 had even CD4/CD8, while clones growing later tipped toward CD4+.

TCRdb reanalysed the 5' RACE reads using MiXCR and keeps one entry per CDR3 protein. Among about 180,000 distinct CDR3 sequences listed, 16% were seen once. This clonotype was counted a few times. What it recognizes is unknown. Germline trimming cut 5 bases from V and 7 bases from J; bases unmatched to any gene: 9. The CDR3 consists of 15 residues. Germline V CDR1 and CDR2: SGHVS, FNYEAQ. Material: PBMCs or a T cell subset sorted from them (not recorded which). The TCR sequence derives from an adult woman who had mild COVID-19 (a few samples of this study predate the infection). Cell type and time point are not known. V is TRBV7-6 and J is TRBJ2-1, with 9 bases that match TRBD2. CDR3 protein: CASSPASGVGNEQFF. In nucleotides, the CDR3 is TGTGCCAGCAGCCCCGCTAGCGGGGTCGGGAATGAGCAGTTCTTC.